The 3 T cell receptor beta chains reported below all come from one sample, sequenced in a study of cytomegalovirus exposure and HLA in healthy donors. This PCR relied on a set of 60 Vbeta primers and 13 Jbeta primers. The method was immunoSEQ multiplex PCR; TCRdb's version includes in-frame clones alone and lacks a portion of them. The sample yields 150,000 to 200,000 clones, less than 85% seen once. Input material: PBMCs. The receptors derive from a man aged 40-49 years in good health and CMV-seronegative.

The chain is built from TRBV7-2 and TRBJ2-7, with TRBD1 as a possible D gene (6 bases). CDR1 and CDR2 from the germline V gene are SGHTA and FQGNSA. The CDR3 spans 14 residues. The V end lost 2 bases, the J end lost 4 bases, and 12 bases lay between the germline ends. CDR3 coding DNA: TGTGCCAGCAGCTTAACAGGGTCTGGGTACGAGCAGTACTTC. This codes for CASSLTGSGYEQYF.

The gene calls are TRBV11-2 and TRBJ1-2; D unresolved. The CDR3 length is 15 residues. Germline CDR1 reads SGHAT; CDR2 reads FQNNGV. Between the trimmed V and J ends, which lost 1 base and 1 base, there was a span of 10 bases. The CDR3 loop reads CASSLGADFNYGYTF. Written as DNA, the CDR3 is TGTGCCAGCAGCTTAGGGGCAGATTTTAACTATGGCTACACCTTC. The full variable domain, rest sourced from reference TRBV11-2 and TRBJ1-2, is EAGVAQSPRYKIIEKRQSVAFWCNPISGHATLYWYQQILGQGPKLLIQFQNNGVVDDSQLPKDRFSAERLKGVDSTLKIQPAKLEDSAVYLCASSLGADFNYGYTFGSGTRLTVV.

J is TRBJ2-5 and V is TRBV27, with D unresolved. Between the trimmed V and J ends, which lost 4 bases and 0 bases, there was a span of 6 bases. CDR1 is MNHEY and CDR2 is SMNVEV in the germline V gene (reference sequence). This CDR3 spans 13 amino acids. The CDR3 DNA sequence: TGTGCCAGCAGTTCCCTATACCAAGAGACCCAGTACTTC. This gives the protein CASSSLYQETQYF.